These T cell receptor beta chains were read from a single sample in a study of T-cell memory formation after mild COVID-19. MiXCR, run by TCRdb on the 5' RACE reads, gives a single entry per CDR3 protein. The table shows approximately 150,000 distinct CDR3 sequences, with 15% to 20% occurring only once. Specimen: PBMCs or a T cell subset sorted from them (not recorded which). The receptors originated from an adult woman who had mild COVID-19 (a few samples of this study predate the infection). Cell type and time point are not known. CDR3s include the opening cysteine and the closing phenylalanine or tryptophan. The D gene is left open where the match is weak. Not every row has a clone size; where given, it reads once, few, many or a size class.

d_gene: TRBD1; v_gene: TRBV30; abundance: few; j_gene: TRBJ1-5; CDR3aa: CAWNRQGHNQPQHF; CDR3nt: TGTGCCTGGAACCGACAGGGTCACAATCAGCCCCAGCATTTT
d_gene: TRBD2; v_gene: TRBV3-1; abundance: few; j_gene: TRBJ2-1; CDR3aa: CASKQSGERYNEQFF; CDR3nt: TGTGCCAGCAAACAAAGCGGGGAACGATACAATGAGCAGTTCTTC
d_gene: NA; v_gene: TRBV4-2; abundance: NA; j_gene: TRBJ2-1; CDR3aa: CASSQDLRTYNEQFF; CDR3nt: TGTGCCAGCAGCCAAGATCTTAGAACCTACAATGAGCAGTTCTTC
d_gene: NA; v_gene: TRBV6-5; abundance: NA; j_gene: TRBJ2-1; CDR3aa: CASSYSTPAEQFF; CDR3nt: TGTGCCAGCAGTTACTCGACCCCGGCTGAGCAGTTCTTC
d_gene: TRBD1; v_gene: TRBV12-3/TRBV12-4; abundance: few; j_gene: TRBJ1-6; CDR3aa: CASAGQAYNSPLHF; CDR3nt: TGTGCCAGCGCCGGACAGGCCTATAATTCACCCCTCCACTTT
d_gene: NA; v_gene: TRBV30; abundance: NA; j_gene: TRBJ2-7; CDR3aa: CACRGWTYEQYF; CDR3nt: TGTGCCTGTCGGGGGTGGACCTACGAGCAGTACTTC
d_gene: TRBD1; v_gene: TRBV6-4; abundance: NA; j_gene: TRBJ1-1; CDR3aa: CASTSGDRGHFAEAFF; CDR3nt: TGTGCCAGCACCTCTGGGGACAGGGGGCACTTCGCTGAAGCTTTCTTT
d_gene: NA; v_gene: TRBV7-2; abundance: many; j_gene: TRBJ2-1; CDR3aa: CASSLDYTSYNEQFF; CDR3nt: TGTGCCAGCAGCTTAGACTATACCTCCTACAATGAGCAGTTCTTC
d_gene: NA; v_gene: TRBV18; abundance: NA; j_gene: TRBJ1-2; CDR3aa: CASSPNERGTDGYTF; CDR3nt: TGTGCCAGCTCACCTAACGAACGGGGGACTGATGGCTACACCTTC
d_gene: TRBD2; v_gene: TRBV9; abundance: few; j_gene: TRBJ2-2; CDR3aa: CASSASAGGLGTGELFF; CDR3nt: TGTGCCAGCAGCGCCTCCGCGGGGGGGCTGGGCACCGGGGAGCTGTTTTTT
d_gene: TRBD1; v_gene: TRBV15; abundance: NA; j_gene: TRBJ1-1; CDR3aa: CATSSQGEGTEAFF; CDR3nt: TGTGCCACCAGCAGCCAGGGGGAGGGGACTGAAGCTTTCTTT
d_gene: TRBD1; v_gene: TRBV12-3/TRBV12-4; abundance: few; j_gene: TRBJ2-7; CDR3aa: CASSPSTGTGINEQYF; CDR3nt: TGTGCCAGCAGTCCTAGCACCGGGACAGGGATTAACGAGCAGTACTTC
d_gene: NA; v_gene: TRBV6-2/TRBV6-3; abundance: NA; j_gene: TRBJ1-2; CDR3aa: CASSFKGDGYTF; CDR3nt: TGTGCCAGCAGTTTCAAAGGGGATGGCTACACCTTC